A single TCR beta chain is shown here with its context. Assay: immunoSEQ multiplex PCR; the TCRdb copy retains only in-frame clones and omits some. Of some 120,000 clones in the sample, about 86% were seen once. This sample is drawn from a study of control samples from healthy donors and cancer patients. The CDR3 spans 15 residues. Per the germline V gene, CDR1 is SGHTA and CDR2 is FQGNSA. V was shortened by 2 bases and J by 5 bases, with 15 bases between the two germline ends. This rearrangement joins TRBV7-2 to TRBJ2-5; D unresolved. The sequenced sample was blood. The sequence came from a man aged 25-45 years in good health. In DNA, the CDR3 is TGTGCCAGCAGCTTAAATTCCGGCAGTTCCGAGACCCAGTACTTC. Translation: CASSLNSGSSETQYF.